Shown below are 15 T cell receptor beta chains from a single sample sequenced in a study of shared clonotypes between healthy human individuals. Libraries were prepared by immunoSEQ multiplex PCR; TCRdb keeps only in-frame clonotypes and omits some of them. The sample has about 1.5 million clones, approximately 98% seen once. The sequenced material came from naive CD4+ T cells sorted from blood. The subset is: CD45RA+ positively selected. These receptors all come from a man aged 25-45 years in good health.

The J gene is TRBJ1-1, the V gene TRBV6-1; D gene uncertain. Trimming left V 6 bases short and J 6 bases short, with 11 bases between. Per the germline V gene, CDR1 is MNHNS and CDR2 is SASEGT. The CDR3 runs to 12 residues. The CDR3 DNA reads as TGTGCCAGCAGAGGTACTATCGCTGAAGCTTTCTTT. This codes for CASRGTIAEAFF.

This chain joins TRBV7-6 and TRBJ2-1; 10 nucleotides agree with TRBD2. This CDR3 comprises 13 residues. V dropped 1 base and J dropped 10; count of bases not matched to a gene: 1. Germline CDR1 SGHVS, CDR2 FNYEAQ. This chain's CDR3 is CASSLGLAGEQFF. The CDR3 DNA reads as TGTGCCAGCAGCTTAGGACTAGCGGGCGAGCAGTTCTTC.

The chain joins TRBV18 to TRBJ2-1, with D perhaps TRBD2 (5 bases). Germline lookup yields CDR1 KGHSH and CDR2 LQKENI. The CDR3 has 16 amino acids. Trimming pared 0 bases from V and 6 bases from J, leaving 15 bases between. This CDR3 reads CASSPPAWAGINEQFF. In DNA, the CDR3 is TGTGCCAGCTCACCACCCGCGTGGGCGGGTATCAATGAGCAGTTCTTC.

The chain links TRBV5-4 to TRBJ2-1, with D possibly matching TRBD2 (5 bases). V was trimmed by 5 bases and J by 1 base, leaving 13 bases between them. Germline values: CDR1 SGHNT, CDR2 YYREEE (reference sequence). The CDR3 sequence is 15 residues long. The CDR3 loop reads CASRWTSGSYNEQFF. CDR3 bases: TGTGCCAGCAGATGGACCTCGGGATCCTACAATGAGCAGTTCTTC.

CDR3 residues: CASRSFFEAFF. The CDR3 nucleotides read TGTGCCAGCAGAAGTTTTTTTGAAGCTTTCTTT. The V call is TRBV5-5, the J call TRBJ1-1; D ambiguous. The germline CDR1 and CDR2 sequences are SGHKS and YYEKEE (reference sequence). The CDR3 has 11 amino acids. V was clipped by 5 bases and J by 7 bases, with 9 bases between them.

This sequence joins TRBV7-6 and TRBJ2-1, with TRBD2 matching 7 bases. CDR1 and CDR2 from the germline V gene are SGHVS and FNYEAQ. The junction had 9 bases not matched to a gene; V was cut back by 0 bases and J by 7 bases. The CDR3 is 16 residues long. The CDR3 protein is CASSLAPRGRENEQFF. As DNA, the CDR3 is TGTGCCAGCAGCTTAGCGCCTCGCGGGAGAGAGAATGAGCAGTTCTTC.

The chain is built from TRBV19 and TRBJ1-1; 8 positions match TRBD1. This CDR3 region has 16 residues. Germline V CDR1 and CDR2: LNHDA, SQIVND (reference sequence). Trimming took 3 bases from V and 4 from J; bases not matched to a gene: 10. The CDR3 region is CASSIVWTGLSTEAFF. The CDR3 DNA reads TGTGCCAGTAGTATCGTGTGGACAGGGTTGAGCACTGAAGCTTTCTTT.

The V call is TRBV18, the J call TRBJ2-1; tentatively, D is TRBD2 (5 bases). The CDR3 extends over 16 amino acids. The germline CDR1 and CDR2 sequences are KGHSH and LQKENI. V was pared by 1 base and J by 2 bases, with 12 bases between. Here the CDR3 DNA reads TGTGCCAGCTCACCACTCCGGGAAGTGGCCTACAATGAGCAGTTCTTC. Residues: CASSPLREVAYNEQFF.

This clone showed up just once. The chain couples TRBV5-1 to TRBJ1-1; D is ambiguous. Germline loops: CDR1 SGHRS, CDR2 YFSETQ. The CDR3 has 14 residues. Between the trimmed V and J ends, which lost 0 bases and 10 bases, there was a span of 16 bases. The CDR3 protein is CASSLGHPATGAFF. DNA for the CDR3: TGCGCCAGCAGCTTGGGACACCCTGCTACGGGAGCTTTCTTT.

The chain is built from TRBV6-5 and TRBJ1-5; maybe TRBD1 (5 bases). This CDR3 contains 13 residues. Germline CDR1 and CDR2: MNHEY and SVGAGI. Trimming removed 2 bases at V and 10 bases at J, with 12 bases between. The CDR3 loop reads CASSYTSDSPQHF. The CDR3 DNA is TGTGCCAGCAGTTACACCAGTGACAGCCCCCAGCATTTT.

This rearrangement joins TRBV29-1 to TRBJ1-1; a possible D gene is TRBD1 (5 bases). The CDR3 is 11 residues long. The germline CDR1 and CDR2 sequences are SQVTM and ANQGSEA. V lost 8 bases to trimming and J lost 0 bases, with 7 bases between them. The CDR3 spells CSWGVNTEAFF. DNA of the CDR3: TGCAGCTGGGGGGTGAACACTGAAGCTTTCTTT.

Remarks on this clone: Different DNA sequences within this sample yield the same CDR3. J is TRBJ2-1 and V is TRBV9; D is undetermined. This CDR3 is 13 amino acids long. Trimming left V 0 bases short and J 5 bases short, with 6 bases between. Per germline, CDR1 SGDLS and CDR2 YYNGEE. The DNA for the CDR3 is TGTGCCAGCAGCGTAGCCGGTAACAATGAGCAGTTCTTC. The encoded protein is CASSVAGNNEQFF.

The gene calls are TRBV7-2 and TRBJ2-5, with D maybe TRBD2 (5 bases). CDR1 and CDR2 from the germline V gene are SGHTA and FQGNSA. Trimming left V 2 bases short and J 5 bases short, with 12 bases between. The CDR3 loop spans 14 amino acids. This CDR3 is CASSLRGPGETQYF. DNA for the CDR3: TGTGCCAGCAGCTTACGGGGTCCCGGGGAGACCCAGTACTTC.

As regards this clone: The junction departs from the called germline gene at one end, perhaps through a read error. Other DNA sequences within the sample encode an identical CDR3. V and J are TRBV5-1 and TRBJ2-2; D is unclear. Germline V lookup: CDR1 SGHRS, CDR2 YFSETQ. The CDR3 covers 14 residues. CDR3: CASSLSSNTGELFF. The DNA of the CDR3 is TGCGCCAGCAGCTTGAGTTCGAATACCGGGGAGCTGTTTTTT.

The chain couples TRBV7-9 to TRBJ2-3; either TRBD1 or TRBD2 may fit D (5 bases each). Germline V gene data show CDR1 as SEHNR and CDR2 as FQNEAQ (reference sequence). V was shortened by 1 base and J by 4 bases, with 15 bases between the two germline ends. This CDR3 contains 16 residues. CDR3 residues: CASSLGSGTRADTQYF. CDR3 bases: TGTGCCAGCAGCTTAGGGTCCGGGACCCGAGCAGATACGCAGTATTTT. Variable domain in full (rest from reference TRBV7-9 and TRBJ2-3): DTGVSQNPRHKITKRGQNVTFRCDPISEHNRLYWYRQTLGQGPEFLTYFQNEAQLEKSRLLSDRFSAERPKGSFSTLEIQRTEQGDSAMYLCASSLGSGTRADTQYFGPGTRLTVL.